This T cell receptor beta chain was identified in a study of T cell responses to AZD1222 COVID-19 vaccine. The CDR3 has 16 residues. Germline V gene sequence: CDR1 MNHEY, CDR2 SMNVEV (reference sequence). Trimming removed 3 bases from V and 7 bases from J, with 16 bases in between. In regard to this clone: Its target is unknown.

Study-wide findings and caveats: Reportedly, nearly half the spike-specific TCRs target unmutated variant regions. Clonal diversity may have been underestimated, and the donors were mostly white British, with more females than males. Compared with day 0, the breadth and depth of the Spike-specific TCR repertoire rose significantly after two doses of AZD1222.

Libraries were prepared by immunoSEQ multiplex PCR; TCRdb keeps only in-frame clonotypes and omits some of them. The sample lists over 120,000 clones; roughly 92% were seen once. The chain recombines TRBV27 with TRBJ1-6, with D perhaps matching TRBD1 (6 bases). The sequencing used peripheral blood, collected on day 0 of AZD1222 vaccination. The sequence was obtained from an adult in good health. The CDR3 here is CASSFNRANLNSPLHF. The CDR3 DNA is TGTGCCAGCAGTTTCAACAGGGCGAACTTAAATTCACCCCTCCACTTT.